This entry is about one TCR beta chain. No antigen is known for it. Profiled with immunoSEQ multiplex PCR; TCRdb holds only in-frame clones, not every one. The sample has over 70,000 clones, 70% to 90% seen once. The sample is drawn from a study of cytomegalovirus exposure and HLA in healthy donors. Study-level results: TCR sequences were mostly rare, though some public TCRs occurred in many donors.

This CDR3 is 15 amino acids long. The V end was cut by 11 bases, the J end by 0 bases, with 20 bases between. The V gene's germline CDR1 is MNHNS and CDR2 SASEGT. The sequence was obtained from a woman aged 18-30 years in good health and CMV-seropositive. The V gene is TRBV6-1, the J gene TRBJ2-7; tentatively, D is TRBD1 (5 bases). The sequencing input was PBMCs. The CDR3 DNA reads TGTGCCGCCGCTGAGAGGCCAGGGCCCTCCTACGAGCAGTACTTC. Amino acid sequence: CAAAERPGPSYEQYF.